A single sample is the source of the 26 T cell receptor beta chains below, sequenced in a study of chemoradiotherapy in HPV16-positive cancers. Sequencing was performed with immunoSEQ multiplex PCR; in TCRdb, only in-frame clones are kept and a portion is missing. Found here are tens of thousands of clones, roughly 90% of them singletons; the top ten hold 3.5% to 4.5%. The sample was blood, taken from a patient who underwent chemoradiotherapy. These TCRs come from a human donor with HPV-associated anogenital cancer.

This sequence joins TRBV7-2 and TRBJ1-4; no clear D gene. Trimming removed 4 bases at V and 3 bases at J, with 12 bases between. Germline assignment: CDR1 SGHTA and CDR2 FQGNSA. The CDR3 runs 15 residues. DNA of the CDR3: TGTGCCAGCAGCTCGGGAGTCGGGTCTAATGAAAAACTGTTTTTT. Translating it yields CASSSGVGSNEKLFF. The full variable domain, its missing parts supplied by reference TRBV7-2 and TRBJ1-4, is GAGVSQSPSNKVTEKGKDVELRCDPISGHTALYWYRQSLGQGLEFLIYFQGNSAPDKSGLPSDRFSAERTGGSVSTLTIQRTQQEDSAVYLCASSSGVGSNEKLFFGSGTQLSVL.

The CDR3, as DNA: TGCGCCAGCAGCGCCAGTCGACTAGCGGGAGCCAATGAGCAGTTCTTC. Amino acids: CASSASRLAGANEQFF. The chain is built from TRBV5-1 and TRBJ2-1; 12 bases are shared with TRBD2. CDR1 and CDR2 from the germline V gene are SGHRS and YFSETQ. After removal of 4 bases from V and 6 bases from J, the junction contained 8 bases not matched to a gene. The CDR3 extends over 16 amino acids.

CDR3 nucleotide sequence: TGTGCCAGCAGTTACCTCTCAGGGGGCTACACCTTC. This gives the protein CASSYLSGGYTF. This chain connects TRBV6-6 to TRBJ1-2, with a weak D call TRBD1 (5 bases). The V end was cut by 2 bases, the J end by 8 bases, with 9 bases between. Germline CDR1 reads MNHNY; CDR2 reads SVGAGI (reference sequence). CDR3 length equals 12 residues.

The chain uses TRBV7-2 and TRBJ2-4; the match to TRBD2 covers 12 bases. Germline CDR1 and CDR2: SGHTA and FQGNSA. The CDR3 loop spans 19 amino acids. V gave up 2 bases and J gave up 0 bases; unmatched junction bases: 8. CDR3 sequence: CASSLPGLAGGLAKNIQYF. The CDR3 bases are TGTGCCAGCAGCTTACCAGGGCTAGCGGGAGGGCTAGCCAAAAACATTCAGTACTTC.

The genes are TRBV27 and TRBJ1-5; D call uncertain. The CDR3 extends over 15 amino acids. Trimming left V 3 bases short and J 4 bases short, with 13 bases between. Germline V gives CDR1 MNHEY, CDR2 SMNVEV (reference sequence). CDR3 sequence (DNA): TGTGCCAGCAGTTTCTCGGGAGATTGGAATCAGCCCCAGCATTTT. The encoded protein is CASSFSGDWNQPQHF.

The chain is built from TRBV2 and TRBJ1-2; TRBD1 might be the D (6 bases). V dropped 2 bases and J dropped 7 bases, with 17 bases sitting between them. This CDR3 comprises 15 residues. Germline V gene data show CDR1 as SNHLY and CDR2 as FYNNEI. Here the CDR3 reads CASSEQRGEVSGYTF. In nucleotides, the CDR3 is TGTGCCAGCAGTGAACAGAGGGGGGAGGTGTCTGGCTACACCTTC.

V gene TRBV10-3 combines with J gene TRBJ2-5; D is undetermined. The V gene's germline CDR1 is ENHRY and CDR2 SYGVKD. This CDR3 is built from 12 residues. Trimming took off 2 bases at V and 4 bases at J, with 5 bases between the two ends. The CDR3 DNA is TGTGCCATCAGTGAGCATGCAGAGACCCAGTACTTC. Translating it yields CAISEHAETQYF.

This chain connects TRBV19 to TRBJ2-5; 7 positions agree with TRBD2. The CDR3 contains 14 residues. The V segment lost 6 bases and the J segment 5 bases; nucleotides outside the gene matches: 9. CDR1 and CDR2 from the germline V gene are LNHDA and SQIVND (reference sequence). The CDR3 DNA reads TGTGCCAGTAGGATGACTAGCCAAGGGGAGACCCAGTACTTC. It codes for CASRMTSQGETQYF.

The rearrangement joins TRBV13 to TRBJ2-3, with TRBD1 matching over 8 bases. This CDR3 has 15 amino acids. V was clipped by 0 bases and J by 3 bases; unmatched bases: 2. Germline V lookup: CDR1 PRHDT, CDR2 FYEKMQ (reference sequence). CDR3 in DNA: TGTGCCAGCAGCTTAGGTACAGGGGGTACAGATACGCAGTATTTT. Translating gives CASSLGTGGTDTQYF.

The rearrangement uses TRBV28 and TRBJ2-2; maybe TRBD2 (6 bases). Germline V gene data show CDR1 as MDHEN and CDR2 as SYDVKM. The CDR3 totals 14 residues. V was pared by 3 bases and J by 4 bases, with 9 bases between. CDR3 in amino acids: CASSFSSGTGELFF. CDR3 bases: TGTGCCAGCAGTTTTAGTAGCGGCACCGGGGAGCTGTTTTTT.

CDR3 DNA: TGTGCCAGCATGACCTCCGGGACGTCGCGTGGGTCCGATGAAGCTTTCTTT. Residues: CASMTSGTSRGSDEAFF. The V and J genes are TRBV2 and TRBJ1-1; possibly TRBD1 for D (5 bases). CDR1 SNHLY and CDR2 FYNNEI come from the germline V gene. The CDR3 totals 17 residues. Trimming stripped 7 bases from V and 7 bases from J, with 28 bases between.

CDR3 nucleotides: TGTGCCAGCAGTTCCGAGTGGGTGCAGTACTTC. This encodes CASSSEWVQYF. The chain carries TRBV6-6 and TRBJ2-7, with D uncertain. Per germline, CDR1 MNHNY and CDR2 SVGAGI (reference sequence). The CDR3 has 11 amino acids. V gave up 4 bases and J gave up 9 bases, with 10 bases separating them.

CDR3 bases: TGTGCCAGCAGCCTAGACGACAGGGAGGATGACTACACCTTC. It is translated as CASSLDDREDDYTF. This rearrangement joins TRBV27 to TRBJ1-2; 7 bases align to TRBD1. Germline CDR1 and CDR2: MNHEY and SMNVEV (reference sequence). The CDR3 totals 14 residues. The V segment lost 6 bases and the J segment 10 bases; nucleotides outside the gene matches: 14.

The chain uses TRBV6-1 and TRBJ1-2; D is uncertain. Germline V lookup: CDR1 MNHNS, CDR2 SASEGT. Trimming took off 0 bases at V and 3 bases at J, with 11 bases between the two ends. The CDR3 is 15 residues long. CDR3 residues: CASSEAPGVHYGYTF. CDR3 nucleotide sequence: TGTGCCAGCAGTGAAGCTCCGGGCGTCCACTATGGCTACACCTTC.

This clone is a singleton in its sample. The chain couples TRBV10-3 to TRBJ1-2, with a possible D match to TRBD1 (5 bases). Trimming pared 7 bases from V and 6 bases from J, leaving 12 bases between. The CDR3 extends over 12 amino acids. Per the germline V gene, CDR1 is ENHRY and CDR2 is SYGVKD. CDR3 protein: CAITGQKDGYTF. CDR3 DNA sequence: TGTGCCATCACAGGGCAGAAGGATGGCTACACCTTC.

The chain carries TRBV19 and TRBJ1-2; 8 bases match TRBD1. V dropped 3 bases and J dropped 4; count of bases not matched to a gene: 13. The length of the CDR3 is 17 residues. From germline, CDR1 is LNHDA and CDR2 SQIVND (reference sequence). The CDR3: CASSIPRQGSLVYGYTF. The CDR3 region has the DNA TGTGCCAGTAGTATCCCCCGACAGGGGTCCCTCGTCTATGGCTACACCTTC.

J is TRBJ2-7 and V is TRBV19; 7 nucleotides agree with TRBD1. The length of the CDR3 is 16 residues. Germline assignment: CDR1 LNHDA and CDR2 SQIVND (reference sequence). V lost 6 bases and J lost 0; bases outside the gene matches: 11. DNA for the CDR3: TGTGCCAGTAGCCCCCGGGACAGCCTAAACTCCTACGAGCAGTACTTC. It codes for CASSPRDSLNSYEQYF.

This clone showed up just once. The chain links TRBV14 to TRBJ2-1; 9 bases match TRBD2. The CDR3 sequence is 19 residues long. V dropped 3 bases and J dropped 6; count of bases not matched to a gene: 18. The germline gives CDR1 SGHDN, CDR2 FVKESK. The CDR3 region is CASSQGPGSGGTIRNEQFF. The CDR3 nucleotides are TGTGCCAGCAGCCAGGGACCCGGTAGCGGGGGCACCATTCGCAATGAGCAGTTCTTC.

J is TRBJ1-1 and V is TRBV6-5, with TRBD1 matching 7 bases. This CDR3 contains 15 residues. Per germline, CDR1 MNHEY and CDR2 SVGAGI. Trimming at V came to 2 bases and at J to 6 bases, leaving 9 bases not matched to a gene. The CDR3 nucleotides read TGTGCCAGCAGTTACGCCCCGACAGGGAGGGCTGAAGCTTTCTTT. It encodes CASSYAPTGRAEAFF.

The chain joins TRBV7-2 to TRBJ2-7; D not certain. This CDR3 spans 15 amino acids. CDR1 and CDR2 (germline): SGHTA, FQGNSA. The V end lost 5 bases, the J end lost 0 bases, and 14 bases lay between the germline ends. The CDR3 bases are TGTGCCAGCAGCCCAGGCGACCGGAGCTCCTACGAGCAGTACTTC. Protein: CASSPGDRSSYEQYF.

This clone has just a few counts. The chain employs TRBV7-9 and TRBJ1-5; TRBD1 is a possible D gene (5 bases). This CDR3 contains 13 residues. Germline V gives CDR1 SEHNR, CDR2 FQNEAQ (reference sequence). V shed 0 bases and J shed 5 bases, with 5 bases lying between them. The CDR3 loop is CASSLAGDQPQHF. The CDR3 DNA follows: TGTGCCAGCAGCTTAGCAGGGGATCAGCCCCAGCATTTT. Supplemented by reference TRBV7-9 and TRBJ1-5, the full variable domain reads DTGVSQNPRHKITKRGQNVTFRCDPISEHNRLYWYRQTLGQGPEFLTYFQNEAQLEKSRLLSDRFSAERPKGSFSTLEIQRTEQGDSAMYLCASSLAGDQPQHFGDGTRLSIL.

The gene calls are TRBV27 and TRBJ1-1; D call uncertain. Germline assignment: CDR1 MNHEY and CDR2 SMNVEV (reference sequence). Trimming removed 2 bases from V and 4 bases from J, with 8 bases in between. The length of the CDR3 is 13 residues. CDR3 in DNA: TGTGCCAGCAGTTTAAGGAGGGCCACTGAAGCTTTCTTT. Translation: CASSLRRATEAFF.

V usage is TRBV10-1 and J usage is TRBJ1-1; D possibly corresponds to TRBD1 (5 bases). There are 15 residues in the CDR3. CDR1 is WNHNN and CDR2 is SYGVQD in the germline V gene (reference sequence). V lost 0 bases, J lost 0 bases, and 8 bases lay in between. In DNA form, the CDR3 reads TGCGCCAGCAGTGAGTCGAAACAGGTGAACACTGAAGCTTTCTTT. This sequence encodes CASSESKQVNTEAFF.

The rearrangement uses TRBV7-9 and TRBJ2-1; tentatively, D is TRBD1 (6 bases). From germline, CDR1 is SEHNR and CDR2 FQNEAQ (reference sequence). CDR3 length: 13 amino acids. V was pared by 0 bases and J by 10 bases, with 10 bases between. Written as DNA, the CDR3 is TGTGCCAGCAGCTTAGCTGGGACACGGGAGCAGTTCTTC. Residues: CASSLAGTREQFF.

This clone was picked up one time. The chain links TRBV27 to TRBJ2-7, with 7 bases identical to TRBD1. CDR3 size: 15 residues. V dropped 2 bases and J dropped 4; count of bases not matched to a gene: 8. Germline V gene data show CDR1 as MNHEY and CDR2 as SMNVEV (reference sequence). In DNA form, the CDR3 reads TGTGCCAGCAGTTTAGCCGGGACAGTAGATTACGAGCAGTACTTC. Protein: CASSLAGTVDYEQYF.

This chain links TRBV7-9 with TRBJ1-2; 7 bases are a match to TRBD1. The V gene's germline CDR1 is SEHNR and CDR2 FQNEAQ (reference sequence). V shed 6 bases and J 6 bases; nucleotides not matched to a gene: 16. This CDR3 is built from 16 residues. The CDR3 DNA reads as TGTGCCAGCAGTACCTTGGGGACAGAAGTTTTGAATGGCTACACCTTC. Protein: CASSTLGTEVLNGYTF.